This TCR beta chain was identified during a study of OX40 agonist ivuxolimab in advanced cancers. Study context: Every 2 weeks, patients received ivuxolimab intravenously, dosed at 0.01 to 10 mg/kg. Study-wide results and caveats: The study found that CD8+ T cells averaged more expanded clones than CD4+.

To note about this clone: Antigen: not known.

Generated by immunoSEQ multiplex PCR, the TCRdb table keeps only in-frame clones and is missing some. The sample records about 43,000 clones, approximately 83% being singletons. CDR3 length: 18 amino acids. CDR1 is MGHRA and CDR2 is YSYEKL in the germline V gene. V lost 2 bases, J lost 1 base, and 13 bases stayed unmatched. This sample comprised CD4+ or CD8+ T cells sorted from blood, obtained in a trial of the OX40 agonist ivuxolimab. The source is an adult with an advanced solid tumor such as melanoma, head and neck, liver or kidney cancer. This rearrangement joins TRBV4-1 to TRBJ1-1, with 7 positions matching TRBD1. The CDR3 is CASSQFPIPDRRNTEAFF. The CDR3 bases are TGCGCCAGCAGCCAATTCCCGATACCGGACAGGAGGAACACTGAAGCTTTCTTT.